The rows below give T cell receptor beta chains drawn from one sample of a study of CXCR3-negative and CXCR3-positive naive CD8 T cells. With the 5' RACE reads reprocessed, TCRdb shows one record per CDR3 protein and no DNA. This sample carries about 5,200 distinct CDR3 sequences, with about 2.5% going to the ten biggest clones. Sequencing was performed on naive CXCR3- CD8+ T cells from blood. All receptors come from a human donor in good health. Some clones in this sample may be carry-over from other donors' samples. CDR3s include the opening cysteine and the closing phenylalanine or tryptophan. Where a row states a size, it is once, few, many or the class of an expanded clone; other rows omit it.

abundance,v_gene,j_gene,CDR3aa
.,TRBV25-1,TRBJ2-7,CASSWTGIHEQYF
.,TRBV29-1,TRBJ1-1,CSVAGTGSTEAFF
medium-sized,TRBV15,TRBJ2-7,CATSREEQTIYEQYF
.,TRBV5-5,TRBJ2-2,CASSLGHLITGELFF
.,TRBV4-1,TRBJ2-7,CASSQGTFYEQYF
.,TRBV7-6,TRBJ1-1,CASSLGQGSACTEAFF
medium-sized,TRBV12-3/TRBV12-4,TRBJ2-3,CASSLRGLGSTDTQYF
.,TRBV6-2/TRBV6-3,TRBJ1-1,CASSPGTGGTEAFF
.,TRBV5-6,TRBJ2-1,CASSPPGPGLYNEQFF
medium-sized,TRBV28,TRBJ2-1,CASSLAGHYNEQFF
.,TRBV29-1,TRBJ2-2,CSVAQGQNTGELFF
.,TRBV7-2,TRBJ1-5,CASSLAAYSNQPQHF
.,TRBV6-4,TRBJ2-1,CASSDSMGSYNEQFF
.,TRBV21-1,TRBJ1-1,CASSRTFRGATEAFF